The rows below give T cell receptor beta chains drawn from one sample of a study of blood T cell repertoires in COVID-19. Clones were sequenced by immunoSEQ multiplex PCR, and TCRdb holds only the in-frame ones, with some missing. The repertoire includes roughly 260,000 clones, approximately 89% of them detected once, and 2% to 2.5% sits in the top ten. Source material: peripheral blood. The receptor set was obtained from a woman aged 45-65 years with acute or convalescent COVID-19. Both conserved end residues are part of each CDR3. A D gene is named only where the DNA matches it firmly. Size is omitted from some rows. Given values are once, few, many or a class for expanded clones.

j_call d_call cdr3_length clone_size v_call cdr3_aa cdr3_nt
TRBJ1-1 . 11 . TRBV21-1 CASSNEGGAFF TGTGCCAGCAGCAACGAGGGTGGAGCTTTCTTT
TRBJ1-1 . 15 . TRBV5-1 CASSLGHFMNTEAFF TGCGCCAGCAGCCTAGGACACTTCATGAACACTGAAGCTTTCTTT
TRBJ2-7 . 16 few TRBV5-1 CASSPPAGGGVDEQYF TGCGCCAGCAGCCCGCCCGCAGGGGGAGGCGTTGACGAGCAGTACTTC
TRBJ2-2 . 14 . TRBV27 CASSSRQYTGELFF TGTGCCAGCAGTTCCCGACAGTACACCGGGGAGCTGTTTTTT
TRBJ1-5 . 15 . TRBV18 CASSPQQGGNQPQHF TGTGCCAGCTCACCACAACAGGGTGGCAATCAGCCCCAGCATTTT
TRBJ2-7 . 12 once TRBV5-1 CASSSDYYEQYF TGCGCCAGCAGCTCGGACTACTACGAGCAGTACTTC
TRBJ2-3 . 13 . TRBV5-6 CASSLGPADTQYF TGTGCCAGCAGCTTGGGGCCTGCAGATACGCAGTATTTT
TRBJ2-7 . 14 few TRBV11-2 CASRILTESYEQYF TGTGCCAGCAGGATTTTGACAGAGTCCTACGAGCAGTACTTC
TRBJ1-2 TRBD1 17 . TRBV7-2 CASSLGSPGQGDYGYTF TGTGCCAGCAGCTTAGGCTCGCCGGGACAGGGAGACTATGGCTACACCTTC
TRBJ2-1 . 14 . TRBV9 CASSMEGWDNEQFF TGTGCCAGCAGCATGGAGGGTTGGGACAATGAGCAGTTCTTC
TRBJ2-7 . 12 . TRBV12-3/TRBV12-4 CASSFAEDEQYF TGTGCCAGCAGTTTCGCAGAGGACGAGCAGTACTTC
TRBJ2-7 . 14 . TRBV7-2 CASSLVSRTYEQYF TGTGCCAGCAGCTTAGTATCCAGAACCTACGAGCAGTACTTC
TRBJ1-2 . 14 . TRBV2 CASSELGGYYGYTF TGTGCCAGCAGTGAACTGGGGGGTTACTATGGCTACACCTTC
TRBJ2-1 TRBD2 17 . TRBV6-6 CASSPLGLVGPYNEQFF TGTGCCAGCAGTCCTCTGGGACTAGTGGGACCATACAATGAGCAGTTCTTC
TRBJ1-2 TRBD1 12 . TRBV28 CASRLQGSDYTF TGTGCCAGCAGATTACAGGGGAGCGACTACACCTTC
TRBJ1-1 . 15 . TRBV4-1 CASSQDAGRYTEAFF TGCGCCAGCAGCCAAGATGCAGGGCGCTACACTGAAGCTTTCTTT
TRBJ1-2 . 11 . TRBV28 CASGLFYGYTF TGTGCCAGCGGGCTATTCTATGGCTACACCTTC
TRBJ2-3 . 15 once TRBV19 CASSKTTFLTDTQYF TGTGCCAGTAGTAAGACTACCTTCCTCACAGATACGCAGTATTTT
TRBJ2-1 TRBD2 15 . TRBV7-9 CASSPPGGSGNEQFF TGTGCCAGCAGCCCCCCGGGCGGGAGCGGCAATGAGCAGTTCTTC
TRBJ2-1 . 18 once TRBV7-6 CASSLEGRGDNSYNEQFF TGTGCCAGCAGCTTAGAAGGGAGGGGGGACAACTCCTACAATGAGCAGTTCTTC
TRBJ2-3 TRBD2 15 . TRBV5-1 CASSFSGRITDTQYF TGCGCCAGCAGCTTTAGCGGGAGGATAACAGATACGCAGTATTTT
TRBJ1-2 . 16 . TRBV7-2 CASSLKGRGGAVGYTF TGTGCCAGCAGCTTAAAGGGACGGGGGGGCGCAGTTGGCTACACCTTC
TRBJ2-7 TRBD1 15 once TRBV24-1 CATSEGDRGHYEQYF TGTGCCACCAGTGAGGGGGACAGGGGGCACTACGAGCAGTACTTC
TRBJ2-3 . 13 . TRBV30 CAWEGYRADTQYF TGTGCCTGGGAGGGATACAGGGCAGATACGCAGTATTTT
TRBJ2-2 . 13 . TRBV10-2 CASGPTNTGELFF TGCGCCAGCGGGCCTACGAACACCGGGGAGCTGTTTTTT
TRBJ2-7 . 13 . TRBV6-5 CASSYHSTYEQYF TGTGCCAGCAGTTACCATTCCACCTACGAGCAGTACTTC
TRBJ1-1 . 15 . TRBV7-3 CASSLGGPGTTEAFF TGTGCCAGCAGCTTAGGAGGGCCGGGGACCACTGAAGCTTTCTTT
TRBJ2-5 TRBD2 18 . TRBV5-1 CASSSPPGLAGGGETQYF TGCGCCAGCAGCTCCCCCCCCGGACTAGCGGGAGGTGGGGAGACCCAGTACTTC
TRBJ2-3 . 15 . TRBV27 CASSLSVQTTDTQYF TGTGCCAGCAGTTTATCTGTACAGACCACAGATACGCAGTATTTT
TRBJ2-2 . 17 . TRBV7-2 CASSLSSGHSNTGELFF TGTGCCAGCAGCTTGTCGTCGGGACACTCGAACACCGGGGAGCTGTTTTTT
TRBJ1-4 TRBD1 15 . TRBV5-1 CASSRTGGAEEKLFF TGCGCCAGCAGCCGTACAGGGGGCGCGGAGGAAAAACTGTTTTTT
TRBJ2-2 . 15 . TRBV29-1 CSTGGGTGNTGELFF TGCAGCACCGGGGGAGGGACAGGGAACACCGGGGAGCTGTTTTTT